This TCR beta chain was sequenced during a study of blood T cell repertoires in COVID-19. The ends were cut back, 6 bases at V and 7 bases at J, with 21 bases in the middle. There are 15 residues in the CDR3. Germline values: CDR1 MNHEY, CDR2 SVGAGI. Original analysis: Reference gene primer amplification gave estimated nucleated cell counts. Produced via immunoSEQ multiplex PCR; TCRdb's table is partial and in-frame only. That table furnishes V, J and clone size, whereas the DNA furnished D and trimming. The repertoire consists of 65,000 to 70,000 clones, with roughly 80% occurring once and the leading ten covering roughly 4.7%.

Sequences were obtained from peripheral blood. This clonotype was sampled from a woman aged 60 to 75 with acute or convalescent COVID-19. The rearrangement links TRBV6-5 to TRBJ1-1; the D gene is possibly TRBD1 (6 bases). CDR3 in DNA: TGTGCCAGCAGCGAGAGCGTTGGGGGCAAAGGTGAAGCTTTCTTT. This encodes CASSESVGGKGEAFF.